The clone carrying this T cell receptor beta chain was picked up a small number of times. The antigen remains unidentified. CDR1 is SGHAT and CDR2 is FQNNGV in the germline V gene. V lost 2 bases to trimming and J lost 10 bases, with 15 bases between them. The CDR3 sequence is 14 residues long. This sample is part of a study of response to subunit inactivated influenza vaccine. TCRdb reprocessed the RT-PCR reads with MiXCR, giving one entry per CDR3 protein. This table has around 520,000 distinct CDR3 sequences, 10% to 15% appearing once. General study results and limits: Authors suggested each seasonal influenza vaccination recruits few new T cells.

This specimen consisted of PBMCs from blood, obtained on the day of vaccination. The chain has TRBV11-2 and TRBJ2-1; no firm D call. The TCR comes from a man aged 45-60 years who received an inactivated influenza vaccine. CDR3 amino acids: CASSLRLSFNEQFF. CDR3 nucleotide sequence: TGTGCCAGCAGCTTAAGGCTTAGCTTCAACGAGCAGTTCTTC.